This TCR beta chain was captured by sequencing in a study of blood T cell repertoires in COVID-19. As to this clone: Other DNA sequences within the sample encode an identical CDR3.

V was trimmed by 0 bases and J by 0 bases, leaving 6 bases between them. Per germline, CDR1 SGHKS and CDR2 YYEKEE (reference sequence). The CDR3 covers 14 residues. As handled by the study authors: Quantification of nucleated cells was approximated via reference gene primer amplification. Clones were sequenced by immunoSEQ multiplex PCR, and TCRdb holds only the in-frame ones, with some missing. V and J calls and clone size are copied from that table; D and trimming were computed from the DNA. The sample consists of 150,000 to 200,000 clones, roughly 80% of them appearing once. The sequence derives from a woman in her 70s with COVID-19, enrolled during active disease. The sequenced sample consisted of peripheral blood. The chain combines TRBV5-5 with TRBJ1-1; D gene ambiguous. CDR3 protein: CASSLDSMNTEAFF. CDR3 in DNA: TGTGCCAGCAGCTTGGACAGTATGAACACTGAAGCTTTCTTT.